This T cell receptor (beta chain) is drawn from a study of T cells in Graves' hyperthyroidism and ophthalmopathy. Template material for amplifying TCR beta CDR3 regions consisted of RNA transcripts. First-round RT-PCR with HTBI primers amplified the TCR CDR3 region. TCRdb re-called the multiplex PCR reads with MiXCR, one entry per CDR3 protein. The sample contains 370,000 or so distinct CDR3 sequences, about 13% of which appear only once. This clonotype was picked up a small number of times. CDR1 SGDLS and CDR2 YYNGEE come from the germline V gene. Trimming cost V 3 bases and J 7 bases, with 17 bases left between them. The CDR3 has 15 residues.

Sequences were obtained from blood. V gene TRBV9 combines with J gene TRBJ2-1, with D perhaps TRBD1 or TRBD2 (5 bases each). This clonotype originated in a man aged 25-40 years with Graves' hyperthyroidism that later progressed to Graves' ophthalmopathy. CDR3 coding DNA: TGTGCCAGCAGCGAGGGGACGGGGCCTTGGAATGAGCAGTTCTTC. Protein sequence: CASSEGTGPWNEQFF.